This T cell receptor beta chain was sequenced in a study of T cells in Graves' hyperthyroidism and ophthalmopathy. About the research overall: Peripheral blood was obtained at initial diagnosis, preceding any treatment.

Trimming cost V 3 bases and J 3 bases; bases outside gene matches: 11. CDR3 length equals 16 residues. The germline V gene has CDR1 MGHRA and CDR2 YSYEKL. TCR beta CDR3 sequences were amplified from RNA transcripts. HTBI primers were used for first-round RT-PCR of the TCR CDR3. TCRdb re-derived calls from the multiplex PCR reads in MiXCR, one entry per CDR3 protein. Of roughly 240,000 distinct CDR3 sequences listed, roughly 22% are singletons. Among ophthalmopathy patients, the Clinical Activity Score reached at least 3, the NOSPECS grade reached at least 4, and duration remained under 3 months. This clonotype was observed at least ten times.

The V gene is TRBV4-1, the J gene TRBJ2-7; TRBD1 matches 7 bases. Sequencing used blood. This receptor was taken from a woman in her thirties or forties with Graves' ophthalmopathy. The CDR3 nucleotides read TGCGCCAGCAGCCAGGGGCGAACAGGGGAAGGCTACGAGCAGTACTTC. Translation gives CASSQGRTGEGYEQYF.